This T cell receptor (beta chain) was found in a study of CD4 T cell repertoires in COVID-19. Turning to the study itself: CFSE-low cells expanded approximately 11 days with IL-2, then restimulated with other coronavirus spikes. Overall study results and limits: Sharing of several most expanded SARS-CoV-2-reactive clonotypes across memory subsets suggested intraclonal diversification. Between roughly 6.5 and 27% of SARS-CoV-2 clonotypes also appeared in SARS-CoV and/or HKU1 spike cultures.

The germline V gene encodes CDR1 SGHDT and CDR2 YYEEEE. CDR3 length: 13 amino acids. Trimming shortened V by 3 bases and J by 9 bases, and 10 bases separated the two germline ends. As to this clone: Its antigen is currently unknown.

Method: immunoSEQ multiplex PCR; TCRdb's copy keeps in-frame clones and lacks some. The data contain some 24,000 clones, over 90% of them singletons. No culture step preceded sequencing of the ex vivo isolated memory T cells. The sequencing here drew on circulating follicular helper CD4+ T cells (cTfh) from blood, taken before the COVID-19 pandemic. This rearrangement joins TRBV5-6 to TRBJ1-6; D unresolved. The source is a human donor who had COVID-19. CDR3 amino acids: CASSSSGSSPLHF. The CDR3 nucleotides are TGTGCCAGCAGCTCTTCAGGAAGTTCACCCCTCCACTTT. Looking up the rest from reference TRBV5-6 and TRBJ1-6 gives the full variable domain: DAGVTQSPTHLIKTRGQQVTLRCSPKSGHDTVSWYQQALGQGPQFIFQYYEEEERQRGNFPDRFSGHQFPNYSSELNVNALLLGDSALYLCASSSSGSSPLHFGNGTRLTVT.